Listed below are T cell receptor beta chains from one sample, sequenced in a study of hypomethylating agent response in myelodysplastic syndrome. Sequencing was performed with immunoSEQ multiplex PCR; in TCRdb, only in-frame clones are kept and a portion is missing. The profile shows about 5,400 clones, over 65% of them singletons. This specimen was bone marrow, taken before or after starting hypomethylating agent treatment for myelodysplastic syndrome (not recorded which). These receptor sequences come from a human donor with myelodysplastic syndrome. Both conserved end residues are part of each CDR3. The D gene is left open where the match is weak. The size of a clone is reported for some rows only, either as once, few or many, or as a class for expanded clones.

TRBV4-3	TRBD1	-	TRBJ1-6	CASSQADRESSPLHF	TGCGCCAGCAGCCAAGCGGACAGGGAGAGTTCACCCCTCCACTTT
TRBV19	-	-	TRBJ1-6	CASRLGAESSYNSPLHF	TGTGCCAGTAGATTAGGTGCAGAAAGCTCCTATAATTCACCCCTCCACTTT
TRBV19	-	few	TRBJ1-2	CASITSIGQPYGYTF	TGTGCCAGTATCACCTCTATCGGACAGCCCTATGGCTACACCTTC
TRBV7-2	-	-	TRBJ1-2	CASSFMGGYTF	TGTGCCAGCAGCTTTATGGGTGGCTACACCTTC
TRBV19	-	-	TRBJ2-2	CASSIYGVNTGELFF	TGTGCCAGTAGTATCTACGGGGTCAACACCGGGGAGCTGTTTTTT
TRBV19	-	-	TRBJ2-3	CASSILQGTDTQYF	TGTGCCAGTAGTATCCTACAGGGAACAGATACGCAGTATTTT
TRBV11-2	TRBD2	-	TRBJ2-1	CASSLLAGGPGKEQFF	TGTGCCAGCAGCTTACTAGCGGGGGGGCCTGGGAAGGAGCAGTTCTTC
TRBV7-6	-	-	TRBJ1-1	CASSLGSRTEAFF	TGTGCCAGCAGCTTAGGGAGCCGCACTGAAGCTTTCTTT
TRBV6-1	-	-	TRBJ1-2	CASSLGGGFYGYTF	TGTGCCAGCAGTCTTGGGGGCGGGTTCTATGGCTACACCTTC
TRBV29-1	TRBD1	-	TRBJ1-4	CSVETGREEKLFF	TGCAGCGTTGAGACAGGGAGAGAAGAAAAACTGTTTTTT
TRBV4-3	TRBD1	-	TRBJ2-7	CASSDDRGSSYEQYF	TGCGCCAGCAGCGACGACAGGGGGAGCTCCTACGAGCAGTACTTC
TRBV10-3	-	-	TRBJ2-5	CAISERETQYF	TGTGCCATCAGTGAGAGAGAGACCCAGTACTTC
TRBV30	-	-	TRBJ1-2	CAWTPDGNYGYTF	TGTGCCTGGACCCCCGACGGGAACTATGGCTACACCTTC
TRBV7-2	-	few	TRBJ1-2	CASSFIGGYGYTF	TGTGCCAGCAGCTTCATCGGGGGCTATGGCTACACCTTC